This entry lists 8 T cell receptor beta chains sequenced from one sample in a study of T cells after yellow fever vaccination. TCRdb reprocessed the 5' RACE reads via MiXCR and lists one record per CDR3 protein. The sample shows about 320,000 distinct CDR3 sequences, 3.5% to 4.5% of them seen only once. This material consisted of PBMCs, taken 15 days after the yellow fever booster vaccination. All receptors derive from a man younger than 30 who received the YFV17D yellow fever vaccine.

The gene calls are TRBV27 and TRBJ1-6; 10 nucleotides match TRBD1. The CDR3 is 15 amino acids. The germline V gene encodes CDR1 MNHEY and CDR2 SMNVEV (reference sequence). J was trimmed by 7 bases and V by 6 bases; bases with no gene match: 6. This CDR3 reads CASRIDRGLNSPLHF. The CDR3 nucleotides are TGTGCCAGCAGAATTGACAGGGGGCTGAATTCACCCCTCCACTTT.

This clonotype was seen many times. The CDR3 loop is CASGEGFYEQYF. The CDR3 nucleotides are TGTGCCAGTGGGGAGGGTTTCTACGAGCAGTACTTC. This chain uses TRBV12-3 or TRBV12-4 with TRBJ2-7, with 7 bases aligning to TRBD2. V lost 9 bases, J lost 3 bases, and 5 bases stayed unmatched. The CDR3 consists of 12 residues.

The chain recombines TRBV4-1 with TRBJ2-7; 9 bases map to TRBD1. V trimming: 2 bases; J trimming: 1 base; junction bases outside the gene matches: 12. The CDR3 sequence is 18 residues long. Germline loops: CDR1 MGHRA, CDR2 YSYEKL. For the CDR3, the DNA is TGCGCCAGCAGCCAACCTCTAACTGGGGACAGGGCGTCCTACGAGCAGTACTTC. It translates to CASSQPLTGDRASYEQYF.

The DNA for the CDR3 is TGTGCCAGCAGCTTGGACGGAGGAATTCAGCCCCAGCATTTT. It is translated as CASSLDGGIQPQHF. V gene TRBV7-9 combines with J gene TRBJ1-5; D remains ambiguous. This CDR3 has 14 residues. Trimming pared 3 bases from V and 6 bases from J, leaving 12 bases between. Germline CDR1 is SEHNR and CDR2 is FQNEAQ (reference sequence).

This clonotype occurred a few times. The rearrangement uses TRBV6-2 or TRBV6-3 and TRBJ1-5; 8 bases align to TRBD1. This CDR3 is built from 16 residues. Trimming cost V 9 bases and J 7 bases; bases outside gene matches: 17. Germline assignment: CDR1 MNHEY and CDR2 SVGEGT. The CDR3 spells CASTTLPGGAGQPQHF. CDR3 bases: TGTGCCAGTACGACTTTACCAGGGGGCGCAGGGCAGCCCCAGCATTTT.

This chain connects TRBV7-2 to TRBJ2-3; 9 bases map to TRBD1. The CDR3 runs to 15 residues. Germline values: CDR1 SGHTA, CDR2 FQGNSA. The junction had 11 bases not matched to a gene; V was cut back by 10 bases and J by 3 bases. CDR3 DNA: TGTGCCACGGGGGTGGGGACAGGGTGGACAGATACGCAGTATTTT. Protein sequence: CATGVGTGWTDTQYF.

This clonotype came up a few times. With a much larger clone just one base away, this may be a read error. The chain carries TRBV28 and TRBJ2-5, with D unclear. Trimming cost V 6 bases and J 3 bases, with 2 bases left between them. CDR3 size: 10 residues. CDR1 MDHEN and CDR2 SYDVKM come from the germline V gene. The CDR3 DNA reads as TGTGCCAGCAGAAAAGAGACCCAGTACTTC. Translation gives CASRKETQYF. The full variable domain, rest sourced from reference TRBV28 and TRBJ2-5, is DVKVTQSSRYLVKRTGEKVFLECVQDMDHENMFWYRQDPGLGLRLIYFSYDVKMKEKGDIPEGYSVSREKKERFSLILESASTNQTSMYLCASRKETQYFGPGTRLLVL.

A few counts support this clonotype. V usage is TRBV7-2 and J usage is TRBJ2-6; no clear D. Trimming left V 2 bases short and J 0 bases short, with 11 bases between. Germline CDR1 reads SGHTA; CDR2 reads FQGNSA. CDR3 size: 17 residues. CDR3 loop: CASSLWWPLSGANVLTF. In DNA, the CDR3 is TGTGCCAGCAGCTTATGGTGGCCGCTCTCTGGGGCCAACGTCCTGACTTTC.